This T cell receptor (beta chain) was identified in a study of blood T cell repertoires in COVID-19. The wider study: Whether acute or convalescent, the COVID-19 samples came from the United States, Italy and Spain.

The assay was immunoSEQ multiplex PCR, and TCRdb's table has in-frame clones only and misses some. Of approximately 180,000 clones detected, roughly 85% appear once; the ten largest clones hold 9.5% to 12%. CDR1 MGHRA and CDR2 YSYEKL come from the germline V gene. V was pared by 3 bases and J by 0 bases, with 10 bases of the junction left unmatched. The CDR3 sequence is 20 residues long. Sequencing used peripheral blood. The V and J genes are TRBV4-1 and TRBJ2-3; 15 bases map to TRBD2. The sequence was obtained from a human donor with active or convalescent COVID-19. The donor label of this sample is uncertain. CDR3: CASSQPGLAGGSSSTDTQYF. The CDR3 DNA follows: TGCGCCAGCAGCCAGCCGGGACTAGCGGGAGGAAGCTCTAGCACAGATACGCAGTATTTT.